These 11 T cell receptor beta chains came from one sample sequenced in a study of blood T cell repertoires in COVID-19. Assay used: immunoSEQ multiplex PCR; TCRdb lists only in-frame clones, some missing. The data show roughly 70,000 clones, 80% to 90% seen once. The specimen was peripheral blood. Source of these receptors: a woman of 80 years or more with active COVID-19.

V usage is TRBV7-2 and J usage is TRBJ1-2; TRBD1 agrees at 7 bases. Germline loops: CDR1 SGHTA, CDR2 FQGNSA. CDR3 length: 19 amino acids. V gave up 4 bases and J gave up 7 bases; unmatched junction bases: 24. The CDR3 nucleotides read TGTGCCAGCAGCTCGGATAAAACAGGGGCCCCCCGAGTCTTACCTGGCTACACCTTC. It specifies CASSSDKTGAPRVLPGYTF.

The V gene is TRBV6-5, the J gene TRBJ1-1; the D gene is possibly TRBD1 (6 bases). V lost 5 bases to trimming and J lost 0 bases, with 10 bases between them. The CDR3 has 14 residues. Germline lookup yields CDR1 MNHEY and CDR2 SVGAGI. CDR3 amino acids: CASSRQVVNTEAFF. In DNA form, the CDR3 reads TGTGCCAGCAGTCGACAGGTTGTGAACACTGAAGCTTTCTTT.

CDR3 protein: CARRGGRGGTGELFF. CDR3 DNA sequence: TGCGCCAGGAGAGGTGGGAGGGGAGGAACCGGGGAGCTGTTTTTT. The chain recombines TRBV10-1 with TRBJ2-2; TRBD2 agrees at 7 bases. Germline assignment: CDR1 WNHNN and CDR2 SYGVQD (reference sequence). CDR3 length: 15 residues. Trimming at V came to 9 bases and at J to 5 bases, leaving 12 bases not matched to a gene.

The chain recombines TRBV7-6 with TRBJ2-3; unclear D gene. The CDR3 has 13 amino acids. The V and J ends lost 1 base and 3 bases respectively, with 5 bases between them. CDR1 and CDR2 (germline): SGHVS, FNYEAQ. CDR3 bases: TGTGCCAGCAGCTTAGATCGGACAGATACGCAGTATTTT. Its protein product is CASSLDRTDTQYF.

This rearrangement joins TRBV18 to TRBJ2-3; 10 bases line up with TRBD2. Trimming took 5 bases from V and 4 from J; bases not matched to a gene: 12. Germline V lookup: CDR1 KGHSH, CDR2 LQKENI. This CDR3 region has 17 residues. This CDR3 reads CASSSFPLSGGSDTQYF. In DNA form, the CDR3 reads TGTGCCAGCTCATCATTTCCGCTTAGCGGGGGGTCAGATACGCAGTATTTT.

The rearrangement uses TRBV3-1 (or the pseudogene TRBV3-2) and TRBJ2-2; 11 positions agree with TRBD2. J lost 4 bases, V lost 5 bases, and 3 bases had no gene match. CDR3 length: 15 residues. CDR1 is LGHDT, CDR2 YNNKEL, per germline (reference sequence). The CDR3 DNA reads TGTGCCAGCAGCTTTCTAGCGGGAGGCACCGGGGAGCTGTTTTTT. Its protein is CASSFLAGGTGELFF.

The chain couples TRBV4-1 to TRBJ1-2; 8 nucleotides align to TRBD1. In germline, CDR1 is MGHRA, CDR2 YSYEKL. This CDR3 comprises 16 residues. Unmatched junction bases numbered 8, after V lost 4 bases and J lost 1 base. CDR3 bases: TGCGCCAGCAGCCCGCAAGACAGGGGCTTTAACTATGGCTACACCTTC. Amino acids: CASSPQDRGFNYGYTF.

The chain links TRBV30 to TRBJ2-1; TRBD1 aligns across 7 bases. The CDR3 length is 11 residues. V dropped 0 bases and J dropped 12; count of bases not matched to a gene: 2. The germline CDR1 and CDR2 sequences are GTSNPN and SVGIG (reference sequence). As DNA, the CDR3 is TGTGCCTGGAGTGTACGGGACAGGCAGTTCTTC. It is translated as CAWSVRDRQFF.

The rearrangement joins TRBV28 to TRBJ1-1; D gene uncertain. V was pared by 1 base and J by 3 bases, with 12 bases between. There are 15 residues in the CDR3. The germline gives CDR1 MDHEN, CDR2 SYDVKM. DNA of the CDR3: TGTGCCAGCAGTTTATTGGACTCCCTCGACACTGAAGCTTTCTTT. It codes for CASSLLDSLDTEAFF.

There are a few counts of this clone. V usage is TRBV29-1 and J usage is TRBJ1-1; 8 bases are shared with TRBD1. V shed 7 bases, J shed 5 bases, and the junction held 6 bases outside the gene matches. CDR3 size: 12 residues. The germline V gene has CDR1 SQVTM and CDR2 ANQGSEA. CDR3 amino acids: CSAGGGRTEAFF. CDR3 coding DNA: TGCAGCGCAGGGGGCGGCAGGACTGAAGCTTTCTTT.

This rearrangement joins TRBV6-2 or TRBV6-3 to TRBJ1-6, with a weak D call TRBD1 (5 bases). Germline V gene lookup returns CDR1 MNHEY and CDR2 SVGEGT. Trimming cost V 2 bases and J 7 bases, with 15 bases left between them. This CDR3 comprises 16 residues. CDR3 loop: CASSYPRDGSNSPLHF. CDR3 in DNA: TGTGCCAGCAGTTACCCGCGGGACGGGAGCAATTCACCCCTCCACTTT.